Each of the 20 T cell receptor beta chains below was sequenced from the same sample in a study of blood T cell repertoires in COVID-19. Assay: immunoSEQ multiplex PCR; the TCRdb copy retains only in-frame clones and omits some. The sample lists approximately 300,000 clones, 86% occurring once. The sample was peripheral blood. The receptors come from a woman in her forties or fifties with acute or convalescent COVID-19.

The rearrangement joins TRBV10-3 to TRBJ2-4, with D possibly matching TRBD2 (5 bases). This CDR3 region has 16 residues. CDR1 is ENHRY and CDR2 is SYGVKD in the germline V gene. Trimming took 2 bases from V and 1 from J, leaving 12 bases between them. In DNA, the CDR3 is TGTGCCATCAGTGAGCCCCCCCGGGGTGCCAAAAACATTCAGTACTTC. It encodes CAISEPPRGAKNIQYF.

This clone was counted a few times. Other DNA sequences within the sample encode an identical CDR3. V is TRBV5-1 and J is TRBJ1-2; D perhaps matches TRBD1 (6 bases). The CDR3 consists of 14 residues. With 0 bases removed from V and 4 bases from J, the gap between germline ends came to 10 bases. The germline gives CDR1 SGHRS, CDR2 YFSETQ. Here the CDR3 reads CASSLAGDGYGYTF. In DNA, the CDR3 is TGCGCCAGCAGCTTGGCAGGGGACGGCTATGGCTACACCTTC.

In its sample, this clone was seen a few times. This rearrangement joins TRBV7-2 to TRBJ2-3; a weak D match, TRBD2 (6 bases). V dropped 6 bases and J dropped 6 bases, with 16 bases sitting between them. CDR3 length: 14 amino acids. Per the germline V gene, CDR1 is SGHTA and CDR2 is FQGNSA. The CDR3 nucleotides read TGTGCCAGCAGGCTCGGGAGTTGGGGGGATACGCAGTATTTT. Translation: CASRLGSWGDTQYF.

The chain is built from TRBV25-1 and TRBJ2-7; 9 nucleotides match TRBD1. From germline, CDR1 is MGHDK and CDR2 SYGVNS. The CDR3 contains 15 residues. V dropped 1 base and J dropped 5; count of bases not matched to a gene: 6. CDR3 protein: CASSELGQGSHEQYF. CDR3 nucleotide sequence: TGTGCCAGCAGTGAATTGGGACAGGGAAGCCACGAGCAGTACTTC.

The chain's CDR3 is CATSVVAGSTDTQYF. Written as DNA, the CDR3 is TGTGCCACCAGTGTAGTAGCGGGCAGCACAGATACGCAGTATTTT. This chain joins TRBV24-1 and TRBJ2-3; TRBD2 aligns across 7 bases. The CDR3 has 15 amino acids. J gave up 0 bases and V 5 bases, and 4 bases lay outside the gene matches. Germline CDR1 and CDR2: KGHDR and SFDVKD.

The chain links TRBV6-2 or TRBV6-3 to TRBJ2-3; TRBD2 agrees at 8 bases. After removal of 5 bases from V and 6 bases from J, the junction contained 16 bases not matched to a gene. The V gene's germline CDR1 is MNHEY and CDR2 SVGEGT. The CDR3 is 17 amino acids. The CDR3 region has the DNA TGTGCCAGCAGTACCCCTCGGGGGGGGCAGGGTACCGATACGCAGTATTTT. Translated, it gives CASSTPRGGQGTDTQYF.

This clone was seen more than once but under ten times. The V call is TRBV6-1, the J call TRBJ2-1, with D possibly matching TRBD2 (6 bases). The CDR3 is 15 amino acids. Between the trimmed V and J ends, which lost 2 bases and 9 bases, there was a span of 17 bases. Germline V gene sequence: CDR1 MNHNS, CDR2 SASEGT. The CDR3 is CASSEQLAGGSEQFF. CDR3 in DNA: TGTGCCAGCAGTGAACAACTAGCAGGAGGGAGTGAGCAGTTCTTC.

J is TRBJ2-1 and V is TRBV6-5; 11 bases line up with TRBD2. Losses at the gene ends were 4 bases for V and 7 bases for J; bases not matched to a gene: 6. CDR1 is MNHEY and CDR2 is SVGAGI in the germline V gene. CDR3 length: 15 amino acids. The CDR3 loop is CASSSGLADLNEQFF. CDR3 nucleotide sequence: TGTGCCAGCAGTTCGGGACTAGCGGATTTAAATGAGCAGTTCTTC.

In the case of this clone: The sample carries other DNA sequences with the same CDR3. The CDR3 region is CASSEGLSYEQYF. The CDR3 DNA is TGTGCCAGCAGTGAAGGTCTAAGCTACGAGCAGTACTTC. This chain uses TRBV6-1 with TRBJ2-7; no clear D gene. The CDR3 totals 13 residues. Per the germline V gene, CDR1 is MNHNS and CDR2 is SASEGT. V was pared by 1 base and J by 3 bases, with 7 bases between.

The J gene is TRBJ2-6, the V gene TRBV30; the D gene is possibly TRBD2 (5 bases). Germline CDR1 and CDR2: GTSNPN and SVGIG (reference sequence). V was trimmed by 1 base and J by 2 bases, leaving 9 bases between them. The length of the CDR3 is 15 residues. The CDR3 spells CAWSERRTGANVLTF. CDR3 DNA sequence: TGTGCCTGGAGTGAAAGGAGGACTGGGGCCAACGTCCTGACTTTC.

DNA of the CDR3: TGTGCCAGCAGCTCCATACAGGGCGGATATGGCTACACCTTC. Protein: CASSSIQGGYGYTF. The V gene is TRBV5-6, the J gene TRBJ1-2, with D tentatively TRBD1 (6 bases). The CDR3 length is 14 residues. CDR1 and CDR2 from the germline V gene are SGHDT and YYEEEE. The V gene lost 3 bases and the J gene lost 5 bases, with 14 bases spanning the gap.

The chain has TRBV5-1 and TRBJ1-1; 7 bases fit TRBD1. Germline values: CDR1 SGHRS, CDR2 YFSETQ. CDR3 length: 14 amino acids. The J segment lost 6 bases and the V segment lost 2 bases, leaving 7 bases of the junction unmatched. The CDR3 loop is CASSLGQGDAEAFF. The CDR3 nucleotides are TGCGCCAGCAGCTTAGGGCAGGGGGACGCTGAAGCTTTCTTT. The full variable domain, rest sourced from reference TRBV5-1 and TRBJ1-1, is KAGVTQTPRYLIKTRGQQVTLSCSPISGHRSVSWYQQTPGQGLQFLFEYFSETQRNKGNFPGRFSGRQFSNSRSEMNVSTLELGDSALYLCASSLGQGDAEAFFGQGTRLTVV.

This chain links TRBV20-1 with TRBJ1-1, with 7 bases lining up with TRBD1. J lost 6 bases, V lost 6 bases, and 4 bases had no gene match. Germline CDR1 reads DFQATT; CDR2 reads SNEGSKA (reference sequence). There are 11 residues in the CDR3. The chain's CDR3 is CSAQGVAEAFF. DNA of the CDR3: TGCAGTGCCCAGGGGGTGGCTGAAGCTTTCTTT.

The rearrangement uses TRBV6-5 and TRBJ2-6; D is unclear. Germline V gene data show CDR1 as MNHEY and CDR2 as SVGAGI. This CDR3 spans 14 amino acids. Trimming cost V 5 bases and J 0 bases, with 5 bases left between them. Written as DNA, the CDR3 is TGTGCCAGCAGTACGGGCTCTGGGGCCAACGTCCTGACTTTC. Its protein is CASSTGSGANVLTF.

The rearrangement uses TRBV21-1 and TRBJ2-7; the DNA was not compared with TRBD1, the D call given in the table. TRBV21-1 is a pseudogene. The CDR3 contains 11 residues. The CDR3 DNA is TGTGCCAGCAGACCCCTCAGAGAGCAGTACTTC. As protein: CASRPLREQYF.

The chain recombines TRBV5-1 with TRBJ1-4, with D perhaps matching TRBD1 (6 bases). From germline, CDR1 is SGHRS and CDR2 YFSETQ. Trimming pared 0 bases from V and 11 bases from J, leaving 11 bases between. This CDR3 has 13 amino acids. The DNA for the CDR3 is TGCGCCAGCAGCTTGGTGACAGGTGGCAAACTGTTTTTT. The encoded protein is CASSLVTGGKLFF. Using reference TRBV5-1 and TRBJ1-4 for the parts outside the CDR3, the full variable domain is KAGVTQTPRYLIKTRGQQVTLSCSPISGHRSVSWYQQTPGQGLQFLFEYFSETQRNKGNFPGRFSGRQFSNSRSEMNVSTLELGDSALYLCASSLVTGGKLFFGSGTQLSVL.

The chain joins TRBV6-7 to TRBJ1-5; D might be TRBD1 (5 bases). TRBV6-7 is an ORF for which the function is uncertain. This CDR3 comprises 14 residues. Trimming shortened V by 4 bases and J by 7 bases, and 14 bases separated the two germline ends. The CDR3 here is CASSWDCLKQPQHF. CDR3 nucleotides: TGTGCCAGCAGTTGGGACTGTCTGAAACAGCCCCAGCATTTT.

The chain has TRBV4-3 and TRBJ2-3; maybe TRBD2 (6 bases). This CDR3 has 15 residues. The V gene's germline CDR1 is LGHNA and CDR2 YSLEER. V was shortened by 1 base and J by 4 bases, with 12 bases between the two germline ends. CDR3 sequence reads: CASSQVGGIADTQYF. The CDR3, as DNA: TGCGCCAGCAGCCAAGTGGGGGGAATTGCAGATACGCAGTATTTT.

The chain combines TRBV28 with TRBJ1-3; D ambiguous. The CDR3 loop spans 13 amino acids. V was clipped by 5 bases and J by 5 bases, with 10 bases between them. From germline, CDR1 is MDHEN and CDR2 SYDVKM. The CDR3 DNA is TGTGCCAGCAGTCAGAGCGGTCGAAACACCATATATTTT. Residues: CASSQSGRNTIYF.

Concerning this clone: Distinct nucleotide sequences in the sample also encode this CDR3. CDR3 amino acids: CASSPSQGSSYEQYF. For the CDR3, the DNA is TGTGCCAGCTCACCAAGCCAGGGGAGCTCCTACGAGCAGTACTTC. The chain links TRBV18 to TRBJ2-7; a weak D match, TRBD1 (6 bases). The CDR3 has 15 amino acids. Germline CDR1 KGHSH, CDR2 LQKENI. Trimming removed 2 bases at V and 0 bases at J, with 11 bases between.